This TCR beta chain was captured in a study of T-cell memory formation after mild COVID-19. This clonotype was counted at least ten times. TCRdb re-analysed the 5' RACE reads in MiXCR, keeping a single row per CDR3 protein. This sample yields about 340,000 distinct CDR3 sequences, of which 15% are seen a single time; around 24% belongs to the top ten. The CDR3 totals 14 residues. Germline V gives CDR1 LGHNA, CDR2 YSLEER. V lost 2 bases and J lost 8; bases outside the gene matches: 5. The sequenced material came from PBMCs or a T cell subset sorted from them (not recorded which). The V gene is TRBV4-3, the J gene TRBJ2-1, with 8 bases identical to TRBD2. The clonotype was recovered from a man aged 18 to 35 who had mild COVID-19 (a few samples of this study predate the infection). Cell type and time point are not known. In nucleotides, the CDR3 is TGCGCCAGCAGCCAACGGACTAGCAGTCATGAGCAGTTCTTC. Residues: CASSQRTSSHEQFF.